This T cell receptor (beta chain) was documented in a study of blood T cell repertoires in COVID-19. Study details: Acute and convalescent COVID-19 specimens originated in the United States, Italy and Spain.

Measured with immunoSEQ multiplex PCR; TCRdb has only the in-frame clones, and not every one. The sample yields around 400,000 clones, 70% to 90% seen once. This clone was detected only a few times. The source of this sequence is a woman in her thirties with COVID-19, enrolled during active disease. Sequences were obtained from peripheral blood.

CDR3 sequence: CASSETGGLYNSPLHF. In DNA form, the CDR3 reads TGTGCCAGCAGCGAGACAGGGGGCCTGTATAATTCACCCCTCCACTTT. The J gene is TRBJ1-6, the V gene TRBV7-3, with 10 bases aligning to TRBD1. Losses at the gene ends were 5 bases for V and 4 bases for J; bases not matched to a gene: 5. There are 16 residues in the CDR3. Germline loops: CDR1 SGHTA, CDR2 FQGTGA. Full variable domain (rest looked up from reference TRBV7-3 and TRBJ1-6): GAGVSQTPSNKVTEKGKYVELRCDPISGHTALYWYRQSLGQGPEFLIYFQGTGAADDSGLPNDRFFAVRPEGSVSTLKIQRTERGDSAVYLCASSETGGLYNSPLHFGNGTRLTVT.